Here is one T cell receptor beta chain with its context. Its antigen is unidentified. The sample comes from a study of OX40 agonist ivuxolimab in advanced cancers. Overall study context: In this cohort, patients received ivuxolimab, an agonistic anti-OX40 (CD134) antibody.

The assay was immunoSEQ multiplex PCR, and TCRdb's table has in-frame clones only and misses some. The data show tens of thousands of clones, 90% to 95% seen once. CDR3 length equals 13 residues. Germline V gives CDR1 SGHVS, CDR2 FNYEAQ. With 5 bases removed from V and 4 bases from J, the gap between germline ends came to 10 bases. Study results and caveats: The investigators did not determine what antigen specificity the expanded peripheral T cells had.

V is TRBV7-6 and J is TRBJ2-3; D perhaps matches TRBD2 (5 bases). This clonotype was obtained from an adult with an advanced solid tumor such as melanoma, head and neck, liver or kidney cancer. Source: CD4+ or CD8+ T cells sorted from blood, taken in a trial of the OX40 agonist ivuxolimab. CDR3 DNA: TGTGCCAGCAGCGACCGACTACCAGATACGCAGTATTTT. As protein: CASSDRLPDTQYF.